The 12 T cell receptor beta chains presented below share a single source sample, sequenced in a study of blood T cell repertoires in COVID-19. Some clones are missing from TCRdb's copy, which holds only in-frame ones; the method was immunoSEQ multiplex PCR. The data hold about 210,000 clones, with about 85% observed a single time. The sequenced sample was peripheral blood. Every receptor here comes from a man aged 40-55 years with acute or convalescent COVID-19.

V gene TRBV5-1 combines with J gene TRBJ1-2, with 8 nucleotides matching TRBD1. Trimming at V came to 4 bases and at J to 4 bases, leaving 6 bases not matched to a gene. The germline gives CDR1 SGHRS, CDR2 YFSETQ. The CDR3 length is 14 residues. This CDR3 reads CASSLGTGPYGYTF. The CDR3 nucleotides read TGCGCCAGCAGCCTCGGGACAGGCCCCTATGGCTACACCTTC.

The chain uses TRBV7-8 and TRBJ1-2, with D perhaps TRBD1 (5 bases). Trimming pared 2 bases from V and 7 bases from J, leaving 14 bases between. Germline V gives CDR1 SGHVS, CDR2 FQNEAQ. There are 14 residues in the CDR3. CDR3 sequence (DNA): TGTGCCAGCAGCTTATTGTCAGGGTCTCTTGGCTACACCTTC. Its protein is CASSLLSGSLGYTF.

The chain has TRBV28 and TRBJ2-2, with a weak D call TRBD1 (5 bases). Germline V CDR1 and CDR2: MDHEN, SYDVKM. V was trimmed by 5 bases and J by 2 bases, leaving 12 bases between them. This CDR3 spans 15 amino acids. In nucleotides, the CDR3 is TGTGCCAGCAGTCCTTCGGACAAAAACACCGGGGAGCTGTTTTTT. Translation gives CASSPSDKNTGELFF.

J is TRBJ2-5 and V is TRBV27; TRBD1 aligns across 10 bases. This CDR3 has 18 amino acids. Unmatched junction bases numbered 16, after V lost 4 bases and J lost 5 bases. Germline V lookup: CDR1 MNHEY, CDR2 SMNVEV (reference sequence). CDR3 bases: TGTGCCAGCAGTTCCCCCCCCCGGGACAGGGGAATATCGGAGACCCAGTACTTC. It encodes CASSSPPRDRGISETQYF.

This clone has just a few counts. The gene calls are TRBV2 and TRBJ1-5; TRBD1 is a possible D gene (5 bases). Per germline, CDR1 SNHLY and CDR2 FYNNEI. Between the trimmed V and J ends, which lost 5 bases and 2 bases, there was a span of 13 bases. The length of the CDR3 is 15 residues. The CDR3 is CASSKEARGNQPQHF. Written as DNA, the CDR3 is TGTGCCAGCAGTAAAGAAGCCAGGGGCAATCAGCCCCAGCATTTT.

The chain couples TRBV20-1 to TRBJ2-3; the match to TRBD2 covers 10 bases. V trimming: 3 bases; J trimming: 4 bases; junction bases outside the gene matches: 4. In germline, CDR1 is DFQATT, CDR2 SNEGSKA (reference sequence). The CDR3 runs to 14 residues. CDR3 sequence (DNA): TGCAGTGCTAGTTCTAGCGGGAGACCAGATACGCAGTATTTT. This sequence encodes CSASSSGRPDTQYF.

This sequence joins TRBV27 and TRBJ2-2; 7 bases are shared with TRBD1. The germline V gene has CDR1 MNHEY and CDR2 SMNVEV (reference sequence). Trimming cost V 4 bases and J 6 bases; bases outside gene matches: 2. CDR3 length: 13 amino acids. CDR3 DNA sequence: TGTGCCAGCAGTTCCCAGGGGGCCGGGGAGCTGTTTTTT. Protein: CASSSQGAGELFF.

This rearrangement joins TRBV5-1 to TRBJ1-2; unclear D gene. This CDR3 is built from 14 residues. V lost 0 bases and J 8 bases, leaving 14 bases between the germline ends. CDR1 and CDR2 from the germline V gene are SGHRS and YFSETQ. CDR3 sequence reads: CASSLATVSGGYTF. The CDR3 coding sequence is TGCGCCAGCAGCTTGGCAACCGTGTCGGGGGGCTACACCTTC.

The V gene is TRBV4-2, the J gene TRBJ2-1; D call uncertain. The CDR3 consists of 15 residues. From germline, CDR1 is LGHNA and CDR2 YNFKEQ. V lost 3 bases and J 0 bases, leaving 9 bases between the germline ends. DNA of the CDR3: TGTGCCAGCAGCCAGGGTCCAGGCTCCTACAATGAGCAGTTCTTC. This codes for CASSQGPGSYNEQFF.

The chain links TRBV13 to TRBJ2-5, with 12 bases identical to TRBD2. This CDR3 comprises 17 residues. The trim removed 5 bases at V and 5 bases at J, leaving 12 bases unmatched. Germline-derived CDR1 and CDR2 are PRHDT and FYEKMQ (reference sequence). The DNA of the CDR3 is TGTGCCAGCAGCCCAGGACTAGCGGGACCCCGGCGGGAGACCCAGTACTTC. Its translation is CASSPGLAGPRRETQYF.

In its sample, this clone was seen once. This chain links TRBV19 with TRBJ1-1; maybe TRBD1 (5 bases). V shed 5 bases and J shed 3 bases, with 13 bases lying between them. The germline CDR1 and CDR2 sequences are LNHDA and SQIVND (reference sequence). The CDR3 consists of 14 residues. The CDR3 sequence: CASSPWTRHTEAFF. The CDR3 DNA follows: TGTGCCAGTAGTCCCTGGACAAGGCACACTGAAGCTTTCTTT.

The chain uses TRBV27 and TRBJ2-7, with 9 bases matching TRBD1. Germline values: CDR1 MNHEY, CDR2 SMNVEV (reference sequence). The CDR3 loop spans 16 amino acids. The trim removed 4 bases at V and 5 bases at J, leaving 12 bases unmatched. The CDR3 sequence: CASSSERGQGFNEQYF. Here the CDR3 DNA reads TGTGCCAGCAGTTCGGAACGGGGACAGGGTTTTAACGAGCAGTACTTC.